Included here is one T cell receptor beta chain sequence, with context. Its matching antigen is unknown. This sample is drawn from a study of monozygotic twins with inflammatory bowel disease. Whole-study results and caveats: Compared with healthy twins, IBD patients shared fewer clonotypes with others, especially with disease activity. IBD patients showed reduced TCRbeta diversity (inverse Simpson) versus healthy co-twins.

A 2.5 ml blood sample was drawn per donor. Per germline, CDR1 LNHDA and CDR2 SQIVND (reference sequence). The CDR3 has 15 amino acids. TCRalpha and TCRbeta cDNA went through nested PCRs of approximately 17 and 9 cycles, two in total. One entry per CDR3 protein, without DNA, is what TCRdb gives after re-calling the 5' RACE reads. Its table records more than 350,000 distinct CDR3 sequences. This rearrangement joins TRBV19 to TRBJ1-1; TCRdb's assignment of TRBD1 cannot be checked, as there is no DNA. Material: blood. This TCR was recovered from a human donor with ulcerative colitis or Crohn's disease, or a healthy co-twin of an affected twin (not recorded which). The CDR3 spells CASSIPPPQGTEAFF.